This T cell receptor beta chain was identified during a study of tumor-infiltrating lymphocytes in oesophageal squamous cell carcinoma. TCRdb ran MiXCR on the PCR reads and lists one entry per CDR3 protein. The data show about 24,000 distinct CDR3 sequences, with 38% seen just once and about 23% held by the top ten. From germline, CDR1 is SGHAT and CDR2 FQNNGV. The CDR3 has 15 residues. This clonotype was seen a handful of times. Sequencing was done on a sample of esophageal tumor tissue. The chain uses TRBV11-2 and TRBJ2-7, with 13 bases fitting TRBD2. TRBJ2-1 explains the end of the DNA better; the J call may be wrong. The receptor's source is a male donor with esophageal squamous cell carcinoma. CDR3 in amino acids: CASSLGLAGYYEQFF. CDR3 nucleotides: TGTGCCAGCAGCCTGGGACTAGCGGGGTACTACGAGCAGTTCTTC.